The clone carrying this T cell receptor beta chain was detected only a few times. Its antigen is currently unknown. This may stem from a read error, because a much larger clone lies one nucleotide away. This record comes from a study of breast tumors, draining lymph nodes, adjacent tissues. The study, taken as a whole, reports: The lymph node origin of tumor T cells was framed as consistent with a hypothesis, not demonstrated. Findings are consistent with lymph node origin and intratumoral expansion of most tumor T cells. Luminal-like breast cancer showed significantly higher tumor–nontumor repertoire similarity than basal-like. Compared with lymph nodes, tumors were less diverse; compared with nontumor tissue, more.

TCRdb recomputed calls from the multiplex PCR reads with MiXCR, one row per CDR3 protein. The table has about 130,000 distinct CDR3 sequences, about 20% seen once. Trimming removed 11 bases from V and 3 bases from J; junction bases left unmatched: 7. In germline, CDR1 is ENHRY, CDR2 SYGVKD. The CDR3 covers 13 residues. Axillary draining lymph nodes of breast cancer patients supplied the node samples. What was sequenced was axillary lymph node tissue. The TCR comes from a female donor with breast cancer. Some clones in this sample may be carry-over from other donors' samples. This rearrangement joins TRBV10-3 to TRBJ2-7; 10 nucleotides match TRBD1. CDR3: CAVSGTGVYEQYF. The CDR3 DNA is TGTGCCGTCTCCGGGACAGGGGTCTACGAGCAGTACTTC.